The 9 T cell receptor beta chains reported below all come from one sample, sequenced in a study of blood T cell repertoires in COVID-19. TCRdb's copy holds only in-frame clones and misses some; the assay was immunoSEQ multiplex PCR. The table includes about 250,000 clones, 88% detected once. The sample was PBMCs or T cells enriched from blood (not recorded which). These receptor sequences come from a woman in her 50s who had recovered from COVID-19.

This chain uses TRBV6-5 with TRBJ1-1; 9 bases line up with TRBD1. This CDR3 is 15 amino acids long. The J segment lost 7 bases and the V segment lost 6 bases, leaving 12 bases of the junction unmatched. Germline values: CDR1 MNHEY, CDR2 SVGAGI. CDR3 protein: CASSPAGTGFNEAFF. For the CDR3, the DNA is TGTGCCAGCAGCCCCGCCGGGACAGGGTTTAATGAAGCTTTCTTT.

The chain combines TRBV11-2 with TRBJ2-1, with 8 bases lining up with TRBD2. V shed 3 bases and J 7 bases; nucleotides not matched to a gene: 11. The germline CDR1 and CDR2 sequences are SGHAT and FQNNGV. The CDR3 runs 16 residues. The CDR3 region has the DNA TGTGCCAGCAGCTTCTTTAGCGGGATTTCTACTAATGAGCAGTTCTTC. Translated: CASSFFSGISTNEQFF.

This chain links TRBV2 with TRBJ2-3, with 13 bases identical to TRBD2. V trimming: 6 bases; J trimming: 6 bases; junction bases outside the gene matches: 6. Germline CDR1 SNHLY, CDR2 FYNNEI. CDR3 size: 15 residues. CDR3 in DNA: TGTGCCAGCAGCCTACTAGCGGGGGGGGTGGATACGCAGTATTTT. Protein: CASSLLAGGVDTQYF.

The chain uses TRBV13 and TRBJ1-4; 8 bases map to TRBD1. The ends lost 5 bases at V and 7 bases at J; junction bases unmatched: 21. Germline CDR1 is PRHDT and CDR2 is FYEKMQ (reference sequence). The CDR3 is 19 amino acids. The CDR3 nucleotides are TGTGCCAGCAGCCCGAGCCGGACAGGGATACTCTATGAGGGTGAAAAACTGTTTTTT. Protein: CASSPSRTGILYEGEKLFF.

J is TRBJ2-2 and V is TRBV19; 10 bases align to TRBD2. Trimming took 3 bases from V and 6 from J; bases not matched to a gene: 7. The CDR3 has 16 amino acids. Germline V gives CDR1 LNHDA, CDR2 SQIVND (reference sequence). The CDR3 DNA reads TGTGCCAGTAGTATCCTTAGCGGGAGGCGGGCCGGGGAGCTGTTTTTT. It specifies CASSILSGRRAGELFF. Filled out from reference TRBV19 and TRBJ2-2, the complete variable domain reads DGGITQSPKYLFRKEGQNVTLSCEQNLNHDAMYWYRQDPGQGLRLIYYSQIVNDFQKGDIAEGYSVSREKKESFPLTVTSAQKNPTAFYLCASSILSGRRAGELFFGEGSRLTVL.

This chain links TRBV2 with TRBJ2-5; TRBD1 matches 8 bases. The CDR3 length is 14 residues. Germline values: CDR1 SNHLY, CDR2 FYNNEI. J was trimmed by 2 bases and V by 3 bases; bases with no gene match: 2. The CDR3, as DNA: TGTGCCAGCAGTGAGGACAGGGCGCAAGAGACCCAGTACTTC. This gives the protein CASSEDRAQETQYF.

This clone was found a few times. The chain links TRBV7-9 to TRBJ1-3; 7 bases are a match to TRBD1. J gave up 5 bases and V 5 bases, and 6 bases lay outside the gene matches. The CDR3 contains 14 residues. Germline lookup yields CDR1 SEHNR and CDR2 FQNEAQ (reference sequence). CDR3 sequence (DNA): TGTGCCAGCAGCACCCGACAGGGACGAAACACCATATATTTT. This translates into CASSTRQGRNTIYF.

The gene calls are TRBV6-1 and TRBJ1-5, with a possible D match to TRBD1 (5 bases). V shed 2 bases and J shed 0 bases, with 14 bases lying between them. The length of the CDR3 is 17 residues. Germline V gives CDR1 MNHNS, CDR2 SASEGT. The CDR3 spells CASSEQPTVYSNQPQHF. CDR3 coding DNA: TGTGCCAGCAGTGAACAACCGACAGTGTATAGCAATCAGCCCCAGCATTTT.

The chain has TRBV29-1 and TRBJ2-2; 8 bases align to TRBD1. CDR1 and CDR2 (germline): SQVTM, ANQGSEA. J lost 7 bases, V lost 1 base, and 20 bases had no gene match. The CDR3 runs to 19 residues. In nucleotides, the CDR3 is TGCAGCGTTGAAGTAGTCAGGTTTAAGGAGACAGGGGTTGACGGGGAGCTGTTTTTT. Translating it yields CSVEVVRFKETGVDGELFF.